This T cell receptor (beta chain) was observed in a study of regulatory T cells in long-lasting Graves disease. Looking at the study overall: The definition of persistent Graves' disease was over 5 years of antithyroid drugs with positive TSH receptor antibodies. Study outcomes and limitations: New patients shared roughly 980 public clonotypes, fewer than the 2,500 to 3,500 shared by persistent patients. Persistent disease preferred TRBV28, TRBJ1-2 and TRBJ2-5; new disease, TRBV20-1 and TRBJ2-1.

Construction of TCR beta libraries relied on iRepertoire HTBI primers and on Arm-PCR targeting CDR3 regions. TCRdb independently ran MiXCR on the multiplex PCR reads; one entry per CDR3 protein. The table has roughly 400,000 distinct CDR3 sequences, over 20% seen once. This CDR3 is 12 amino acids long. Germline CDR1 is SQVTM and CDR2 is ANQGSEA. V was cut by 7 bases and J by 4 bases, with 13 bases left in between. Time point defined: persistent/refractory GD, antithyroid drugs over 5 years with positive TRAb. PBMCs were the source of the RNA used for TCR sequencing. On this clonotype: Its antigen is unknown.

The clonotype originates from a female donor with Graves disease. The gene calls are TRBV29-1 and TRBJ1-1; D is perhaps TRBD1 (6 bases). Sequences were derived from peripheral blood mononuclear cells (PBMCs), sampled when the disease was refractory, from a patient treated with antithyroid drugs. CDR3 residues: CSGHQGSTEAFF. In nucleotides, the CDR3 is TGCAGCGGACATCAGGGGAGCACTGAAGCTTTCTTT. Complete variable domain (other parts from reference TRBV29-1 and TRBJ1-1): SAVISQKPSRDICQRGTSLTIQCQVDSQVTMMFWYRQQPGQSLTLIATANQGSEATYESGFVIDKFPISRPNLTFSTLTVSNMSPEDSSIYLCSGHQGSTEAFFGQGTRLTVV.